This TCR beta chain was captured by sequencing in a study of radiotherapy plus CTLA-4 blockade in lung cancer. This clone was picked up one time. Trimming left V 2 bases short and J 5 bases short, with 10 bases between. The CDR3 is 13 amino acids. The germline V gene encodes CDR1 SGHVS and CDR2 FNYEAQ. The table came from immunoSEQ multiplex PCR; TCRdb's copy has only in-frame clones and leaves some out. The repertoire holds 20,000 to 25,000 clones, less than 80% seen once, with under 3.5% in the top ten. The chain links TRBV7-6 to TRBJ2-7, with D perhaps TRBD2 (5 bases). Sequenced here: peripheral blood, sampled from a patient treated with radiotherapy plus ipilimumab. The sequence derives from a human donor with non-small cell lung cancer whose response to radiotherapy plus ipilimumab could not be evaluated. In nucleotides, the CDR3 is TGTGCCAGCAGCTTAATTCTAGCAGACGAGCAGTACTTC. Translation: CASSLILADEQYF.